This entry describes one T cell receptor beta chain. Its cognate antigen is unknown. This sample was included in a study of monozygotic twins with inflammatory bowel disease. Study-wide results and limits: Cells of different T cell subtypes could not be told apart. Treatment differences in immunosuppression may have added variability to the repertoires of patients. No detectable difference in repertoire similarity separated concordant from discordant twins, possibly as a result of limited power.

Researchers used template switching to add UMIs featuring a 6-nucleotide sample barcode. TCRdb re-called the 5' RACE reads and shows each CDR3 protein once, DNA omitted. The sample has roughly 200,000 distinct CDR3 sequences. There are 14 residues in the CDR3. Per the germline V gene, CDR1 is DFQATT and CDR2 is SNEGSKA (reference sequence). This clonotype was obtained from a human donor with ulcerative colitis or Crohn's disease, or a healthy co-twin of an affected twin (not recorded which). The chain combines TRBV20-1 with TRBJ2-5; the D call of TRBD2 rests on TCRdb alone, since no DNA is present to check it. Sequenced material: blood. The CDR3 loop is CSARLAGGGETQYF.